This T cell receptor beta chain was identified in a study of blood T cell repertoires in COVID-19. Study-wide context: Acute-phase and convalescent COVID-19 samples originated in the United States, Italy and Spain. PBMCs, B-cell-depleted T cells, or T cells were the source of the cDNA or gDNA that made up the material.

This CDR3 region has 19 residues. Trimming removed 3 bases from V and 0 bases from J; junction bases left unmatched: 13. Per the germline V gene, CDR1 is SGHVS and CDR2 is FQNEAQ. Authors' methods: It was from reference gene primer amplification that nucleated cell counts were estimated. TCRdb keeps only in-frame clones here, not all; method: immunoSEQ multiplex PCR. The V and J calls and clone size come from that table; D and trimming were worked out from the DNA. The top ten hold about 1.2% of the sample, which has a few hundred thousand clones, around 80% seen once. The sequencing input was peripheral blood. This chain uses TRBV7-8 with TRBJ2-7; 11 bases fit TRBD2. This receptor was identified in a woman in her 50s with acute or convalescent COVID-19. CDR3 nucleotides: TGTGCCAGCAGCTTTGCGACTAGCGGGATCCCTCTTAGCTCCTACGAGCAGTACTTC. Protein sequence: CASSFATSGIPLSSYEQYF.